This section outlines one T cell receptor beta chain sequence together with its context. The sample holds a few counts of this clonotype. Its antigen target is currently unknown. Within one base of it there is no much larger clone, and no base qualities were kept. The CDR3 holds 15 amino acids from the cysteine to the phenylalanine. Only CDR3 DNA is held: 45 bases, read in frame from base 1. Trimming takes 4 bases from V and 0 bases from J, and the germline ends sit 12 bases apart. As encoded in the germline V gene (reference sequence), CDR1 is SGHNT while CDR2 is YYREEE. This record comes from a study of T cells after yellow fever vaccination (dated by TCRdb to the late 2010s). In terms of the full investigation: The SMART-Seq v4 Ultra Low Input RNA kit was used to prepare libraries from fractions with low cell numbers. Bulk TCR alpha and beta repertoires were sequenced longitudinally to track T-cell clones before and after primary and booster YFV17D yellow fever vaccination. Two healthy male donors, one aged 18 to 30 and one aged 30 to 40 years, were included in the cohort. Bulk PBMC replicates and cell subsets were isolated from blood drawn at multiple timepoints before and after both primary and secondary immunization. The full study reports these points: Computational filtering was needed because FACS-sorted repertoires could contain abundant contaminating clonotypes from the bulk population. Most clones expanded after primary vaccination were re-detected after the booster (approximately 96% of CD4 and about nine tenths of CD8), suggesting broad memory maintenance. A small fraction of clonotypes appeared in both the CD4 and CD8 compartments, likely as a result of convergent recombination. Because only a couple of donors were included in the study, the extent to which the findings can be generalized is limited. The secondary T-cell response was weaker than the primary response but faster, peaking on day 5 instead of day 15.

Sequencing was carried out with an Illumina NovaSeq 6000. TCR cDNA was synthesized by 5'RACE template switching, which introduced a universal primer site and unique molecular identifiers. cDNA synthesis was primed from both the TCR alpha and TCR beta constant segments. Library amplification used two PCR steps, and the second PCR step added sample barcodes and sequencing adapters. Sequencing of libraries was performed on Illumina HiSeq 2500 (2x100 bp) or NovaSeq (2x150 bp). Processing in the source paper ran as follows. MIGEC handled demultiplexing of reads and collapsing into UMI consensus sequences, while MiXCR performed V(D)J alignment. Clonotypes responding to the vaccine were identified with edgeR on replicate PBMC samples, with the criteria of FDR below 0.01 and a log2 fold change above 5 up to day 15. Each bulk clonotype received a CD4 or CD8 identity based on whether the sequenced CD4 or CD8 repertoire contained that clonotype at higher abundance. TCRdb applied fastp at Q25 and MiXCR to the public reads, then kept only in-frame beta chains. Each record represents a unique CDR3 protein, reported with the most common genes and DNA among its rows. TCRdb's processing, not the study's, gives the V and J calls here. For this sample there are hundreds of thousands of distinct CDR3 sequences; about an eighth appear just once. Clones ranked in the top ten supply approximately 3.4% of the sample.

What this sample's treatment or condition label stands for: live attenuated yellow fever vaccine strain. PBMCs were isolated from peripheral blood using a standard Ficoll-Paque protocol. Dynabeads CD4 and CD8 positive selection kits were used to isolate CD4 and CD8 T-cell fractions. TriZol was used to extract RNA from bulk PBMCs, from CD4 and CD8 fractions, and from dextramer-positive and dextramer-negative fractions. This TCR was recovered from a man between 18 and 35 years old who received the YFV17D yellow fever vaccine. The chain couples TRBV5-4 to TRBJ2-3; the D gene is possibly TRBD1 or TRBD2, with 5 bases matching each. The sequencing used CD4+ T cells sorted from PBMCs, collected 15 days after the yellow fever booster vaccination. The DNA sequence reads TGTGCCAGCAGCCCCTCATGGGGGAGCACAGATACGCAGTATTTT. It is translated as CASSPSWGSTDTQYF.